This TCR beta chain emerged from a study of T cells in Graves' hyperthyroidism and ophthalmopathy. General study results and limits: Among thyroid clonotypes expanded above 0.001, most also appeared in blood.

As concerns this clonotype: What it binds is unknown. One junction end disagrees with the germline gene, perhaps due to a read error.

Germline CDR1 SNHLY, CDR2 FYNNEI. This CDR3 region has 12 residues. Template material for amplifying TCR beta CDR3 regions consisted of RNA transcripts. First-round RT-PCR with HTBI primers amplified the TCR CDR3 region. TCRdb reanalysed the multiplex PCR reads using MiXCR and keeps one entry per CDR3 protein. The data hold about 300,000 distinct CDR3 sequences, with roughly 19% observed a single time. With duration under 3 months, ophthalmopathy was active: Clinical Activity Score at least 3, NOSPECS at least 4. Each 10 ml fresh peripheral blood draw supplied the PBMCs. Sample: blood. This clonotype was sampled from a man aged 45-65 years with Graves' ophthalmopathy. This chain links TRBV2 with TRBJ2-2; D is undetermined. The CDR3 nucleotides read TGTACCAGCTTCACGCGCACCGGGGAGCTGTTTTTT. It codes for CTSFTRTGELFF.